The present TCR beta chain was sequenced within a study of blood T cell repertoires in COVID-19. The CDR3 length is 13 residues. CDR1 and CDR2 from the germline V gene are SGHTA and FQGNSA. V was cut by 3 bases and J by 0 bases, with 3 bases left in between. In the original processing: Estimation of nucleated cell counts was performed using reference gene primer amplification. Assay used: immunoSEQ multiplex PCR; TCRdb lists only in-frame clones, some missing. The DNA was the basis for D and trimming; V, J and clone size are from that table. The table lists 50,000 to 65,000 clones, about 86% of them singletons.

V usage is TRBV7-2 and J usage is TRBJ2-1, with unresolved D. This receptor was obtained from a human donor in a cohort sampled during active COVID-19. The sample taken for sequencing was peripheral blood. The CDR3 reads CASSFSSYNEQFF. Written as DNA, the CDR3 is TGTGCCAGCAGCTTCAGCTCCTACAATGAGCAGTTCTTC.